These 15 T cell receptor beta chains share one sample of origin, sequenced in a study of human T cells and chemical hapten exposure. The library gave individual cDNA molecules unique molecular identifiers. TCRdb re-called the reads with MiXCR, one entry per CDR3 protein. The sample lists about 120,000 distinct CDR3 sequences; over 7% were seen once. Total RNA came from unfractionated whole blood. The specimen sequenced was whole blood. Receptor source: a human donor in good health. Some clones in this sample may be carry-over from other donors' samples.

The sample holds many counts of this clonotype. For the CDR3, the DNA is TGTGCCAGCAGTTACGACAGCTCTGGGGCCAACGTCCTGACTTTC. It specifies CASSYDSSGANVLTF. The chain is built from TRBV6-4 and TRBJ2-6; D perhaps matches TRBD1 (5 bases). The CDR3 is 15 residues long. Germline V gene data show CDR1 as MRHNA and CDR2 as SNTAGT. The V end lost 5 bases, the J end lost 0 bases, and 8 bases lay between the germline ends.

The chain has TRBV5-6 and TRBJ2-1, with no clear D. Germline V gene data show CDR1 as SGHDT and CDR2 as YYEEEE. The ends were cut back, 0 bases at V and 5 bases at J, with 3 bases in the middle. The CDR3 is 12 amino acids. In nucleotides, the CDR3 is TGTGCCAGCAGCTTGGTTAACAATGAGCAGTTCTTC. It encodes CASSLVNNEQFF.

This clonotype was counted between two and nine times. CDR3 DNA: TGCGCCAGCAGCTCTGCCGACAGCTATGGCTACACCTTC. Amino acids: CASSSADSYGYTF. This rearrangement joins TRBV5-1 to TRBJ1-2; D is possibly TRBD1 (5 bases). V dropped 3 bases and J dropped 4 bases, with 10 bases sitting between them. CDR1 SGHRS and CDR2 YFSETQ come from the germline V gene. The length of the CDR3 is 13 residues.

The V and J genes are TRBV3-1 and TRBJ2-1; TRBD2 matches at 9 bases. The trim removed 1 base at V and 7 bases at J, leaving 17 bases unmatched. CDR3 size: 19 residues. Germline assignment: CDR1 LGHDT and CDR2 YNNKEL (reference sequence). The CDR3 loop reads CASSQVGLRRGGHRNEQFF. In DNA, the CDR3 is TGTGCCAGCAGCCAAGTAGGTCTACGGCGGGGGGGCCACAGGAATGAGCAGTTCTTC.

This clonotype was seen at least ten times. The chain carries TRBV12-3 or TRBV12-4 and TRBJ1-2; a possible D gene is TRBD1 (5 bases). The CDR3 extends over 13 amino acids. The germline V and J ends were trimmed by 5 bases and 4 bases, with 11 bases remaining between them. CDR3 region: CASSPQGSYGYTF. The CDR3 DNA reads TGTGCCAGCAGTCCCCAGGGTTCCTATGGCTACACCTTC.

The sample holds many counts of this clonotype. This chain links TRBV6-5 with TRBJ2-5; 7 nucleotides agree with TRBD1. With V trimmed by 2 bases and J by 2 bases, 5 bases remained unmatched. This CDR3 spans 15 amino acids. Germline CDR1 is MNHEY and CDR2 is SVGAGI. CDR3 sequence: CASSYRGPGQETQYF. The CDR3 bases are TGTGCCAGCAGTTACAGGGGGCCGGGGCAAGAGACCCAGTACTTC.

This sequence joins TRBV12-3 or TRBV12-4 and TRBJ1-5; a weak D match, TRBD1 (6 bases). The CDR3 length is 16 residues. The V end lost 8 bases, the J end lost 4 bases, and 21 bases lay between the germline ends. CDR3 protein: CASSSPGRGENQPQHF. The DNA for the CDR3 is TGTGCCAGCTCATCCCCGGGCAGGGGTGAGAATCAGCCCCAGCATTTT.

The rearrangement uses TRBV20-1 and TRBJ2-1; TRBD2 agrees at 11 bases. Trimming took 4 bases from V and 12 from J; bases not matched to a gene: 8. The CDR3 covers 13 residues. Germline CDR1 reads DFQATT; CDR2 reads SNEGSKA (reference sequence). The DNA of the CDR3 is TGCAGTGCTACACCACTAGCGGGAGCTCCGCAGTTCTTC. Protein sequence: CSATPLAGAPQFF.

A few counts support this clonotype. This chain joins TRBV20-1 and TRBJ1-1; no clear D gene. V was clipped by 5 bases and J by 1 base, with 14 bases between them. Looked up from germline, CDR1 is DFQATT and CDR2 is SNEGSKA (reference sequence). CDR3 length: 14 amino acids. CDR3 DNA: TGCAGTGCTCCAACACAACGGCGGAACACTGAAGCTTTCTTT. Encoded protein: CSAPTQRRNTEAFF.

This clonotype was seen at least ten times. The genes are TRBV18 and TRBJ2-7; TRBD2 agrees at 13 bases. Germline CDR1 is KGHSH and CDR2 is LQKENI. The CDR3 contains 18 residues. The V gene end was trimmed by 3 bases and the J gene end by 0 bases; junction bases not matched to a gene: 8. DNA of the CDR3: TGTGCCAGCTCACCGCTAATACTAGCGGGAGGGTCCTCCTACGAGCAGTACTTC. It is translated as CASSPLILAGGSSYEQYF.

J is TRBJ2-7 and V is TRBV9; TRBD2 matches 14 bases. J lost 2 bases, V lost 3 bases, and 4 bases had no gene match. CDR3 length equals 16 residues. Germline assignment: CDR1 SGDLS and CDR2 YYNGEE. DNA of the CDR3: TGTGCCAGCAGCGAGGGACTAGCGGGGGCGACCTACGAGCAGTACTTC. Its protein is CASSEGLAGATYEQYF.

This chain connects TRBV20-1 to TRBJ2-1; 10 nucleotides match TRBD2. Germline lookup yields CDR1 DFQATT and CDR2 SNEGSKA (reference sequence). V gave up 5 bases and J gave up 7 bases; unmatched junction bases: 11. The CDR3 sequence is 15 residues long. The CDR3 DNA sequence: TGCAGTGCTGAGCCTCTAGCGGGGGAAGGTAATGAGCAGTTCTTC. This translates into CSAEPLAGEGNEQFF.

At least ten counts were recorded for this clonotype. The genes are TRBV28 and TRBJ2-3, with TRBD1 matching over 7 bases. With 5 bases clipped from V and 2 bases from J, the junction kept 7 bases outside the gene matches. CDR3 size: 15 residues. Germline CDR1 is MDHEN and CDR2 is SYDVKM. CDR3 region: CASSPRGLVTDTQYF. As DNA, the CDR3 is TGTGCCAGCAGTCCAAGGGGGCTGGTCACAGATACGCAGTATTTT.

In its sample, this clonotype was seen a few times. The V gene is TRBV29-1, the J gene TRBJ1-1; D gene uncertain. The V end was cut by 4 bases, the J end by 1 base, with 10 bases between. The CDR3 covers 13 residues. CDR1 and CDR2 (germline): SQVTM, ANQGSEA. The CDR3 bases are TGCAGCGTTGGGGCAGATGGGAACACTGAAGCTTTCTTT. Translated: CSVGADGNTEAFF.

Only a few counts were recorded for this clonotype. The gene calls are TRBV19 and TRBJ1-1; D possibly corresponds to TRBD1 (6 bases). Germline V CDR1 and CDR2: LNHDA, SQIVND (reference sequence). Trimming stripped 5 bases from V and 0 bases from J, with 13 bases between. This CDR3 comprises 15 residues. The CDR3 DNA is TGTGCCAGTAGTCCCACGGACAGACTGAACACTGAAGCTTTCTTT. It codes for CASSPTDRLNTEAFF. Full variable domain (remainder filled in from reference TRBV19 and TRBJ1-1): DGGITQSPKYLFRKEGQNVTLSCEQNLNHDAMYWYRQDPGQGLRLIYYSQIVNDFQKGDIAEGYSVSREKKESFPLTVTSAQKNPTAFYLCASSPTDRLNTEAFFGQGTRLTVV.